The T cell receptor beta chain under discussion was sequenced for a study of T-cell memory formation after mild COVID-19. Only a few counts were recorded for this clonotype. Between the trimmed V and J ends, which lost 4 bases and 2 bases, there was a span of 21 bases. This CDR3 has 17 amino acids. Per the germline V gene, CDR1 is SGHKS and CDR2 is YYEKEE (reference sequence). TCRdb reprocessed the 5' RACE reads via MiXCR and lists one record per CDR3 protein. The table has about 560,000 distinct CDR3 sequences, roughly 18% seen once. V gene TRBV5-5 combines with J gene TRBJ1-1, with D possibly being TRBD1 (6 bases). Sequencing was done on a sample of PBMCs or a T cell subset sorted from them (not recorded which). The TCR originated in an adult woman who had mild COVID-19 (a few samples of this study predate the infection). Cell type and time point are not known. CDR3 region: CASSIFVGANQNTEAFF. The DNA for the CDR3 is TGTGCCAGCAGCATCTTCGTGGGGGCAAATCAAAACACTGAAGCTTTCTTT.